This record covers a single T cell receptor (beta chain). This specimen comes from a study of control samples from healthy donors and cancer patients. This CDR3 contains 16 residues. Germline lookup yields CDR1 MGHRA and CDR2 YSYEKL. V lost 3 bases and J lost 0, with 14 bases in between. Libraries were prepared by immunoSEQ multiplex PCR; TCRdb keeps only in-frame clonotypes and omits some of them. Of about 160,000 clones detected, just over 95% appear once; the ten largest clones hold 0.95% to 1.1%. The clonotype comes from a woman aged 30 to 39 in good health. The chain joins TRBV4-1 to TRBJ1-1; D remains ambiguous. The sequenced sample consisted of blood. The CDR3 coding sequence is TGCGCCAGCAGCCATCTCATGGGGAGTTTGAACACTGAAGCTTTCTTT. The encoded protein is CASSHLMGSLNTEAFF.